Below are 20 T cell receptor beta chains sequenced from a single sample in a study of regulatory T cells in long-lasting Graves disease. This sample's time point: newly diagnosed GD, antithyroid drugs for less than 3 months. Making the TCR library involved RNA that had been extracted from PBMCs. iRepertoire HTBI primers and Arm-PCR of CDR3 regions built TCR beta libraries. MiXCR, run by TCRdb on the multiplex PCR reads, gives a single entry per CDR3 protein. The profile covers about 420,000 distinct CDR3 sequences, with over 15% appearing a single time and under 30% taken by the ten largest. These records were also assigned to another study, of T cells in Graves' hyperthyroidism and ophthalmopathy.

The sample consisted of peripheral blood mononuclear cells (PBMCs), taken at new diagnosis, from a patient treated with antithyroid drugs. All receptors come from a woman in her late teens or twenties with Graves disease.

This clonotype was counted between two and nine times. CDR3 region: CASSQAQEGWETQYF. CDR3 nucleotides: TGCGCCAGCAGCCAAGCACAGGAGGGTTGGGAGACCCAGTACTTC. The V call is TRBV4-3, the J call TRBJ2-5; a weak D match, TRBD2 (6 bases). The V gene lost 1 base and the J gene lost 5 bases, with 14 bases spanning the gap. This CDR3 is built from 15 residues. The germline CDR1 and CDR2 sequences are LGHNA and YSLEER.

This clonotype was observed many times. The chain uses TRBV4-3 and TRBJ1-2; no clear D. Trimming took 0 bases from V and 2 from J, leaving 13 bases between them. Germline CDR1 LGHNA, CDR2 YSLEER. The CDR3 has 16 residues. The CDR3 loop is CASSQELRTTNYGYTF. DNA of the CDR3: TGCGCCAGCAGCCAAGAATTACGAACCACCAACTATGGCTACACCTTC.

This chain uses TRBV9 with TRBJ2-3, with 11 bases fitting TRBD1. The J call may be wrong; the DNA end is better matched by TRBJ2-1. CDR3 length: 16 residues. Per germline, CDR1 SGDLS and CDR2 YYNGEE. The CDR3 region is CASTYTDRGRSNEQFF. The CDR3 coding sequence is TGTGCCAGCACATATACGGACAGGGGGCGGTCGAATGAGCAGTTCTTC.

As concerns this clonotype: This probably arose from a read error, given a far larger clone one base away. The V call is TRBV11-3, the J call TRBJ2-1; 9 positions agree with TRBD2. The germline V gene has CDR1 SGHNT and CDR2 YENEEA. The CDR3 runs 16 residues. The CDR3 loop reads CASSLGLAGSYKEQFF. The DNA for the CDR3 is TGTGCCAGCAGCTTAGGCCTAGCGGGGTCCTACAAGGAGCAGTTCTTC.

This clonotype was recorded at least ten times. The chain joins TRBV7-2 to TRBJ2-3; 10 bases fit TRBD2. This CDR3 comprises 18 residues. Per germline, CDR1 SGHTA and CDR2 FQGNSA. The V gene end was trimmed by 3 bases and the J gene end by 4 bases; junction bases not matched to a gene: 13. The CDR3 reads CASSLVSTSGMGADTQYF. In DNA form, the CDR3 reads TGTGCCAGCAGCTTGGTGTCCACTAGCGGGATGGGGGCAGATACGCAGTATTTT.

This clonotype occurred many times. This chain joins TRBV3-1 and TRBJ1-1; D gene ambiguous. The V gene's germline CDR1 is LGHDT and CDR2 YNNKEL (reference sequence). The germline V and J ends were trimmed by 3 bases and 3 bases, with 2 bases remaining between them. The CDR3 runs 11 residues. The CDR3 here is CASSHDTEAFF. The CDR3 nucleotides are TGTGCCAGCAGCCACGACACTGAAGCTTTCTTT.

This chain connects TRBV20-1 to TRBJ2-1; TRBD2 matches at 15 bases. Germline V gene lookup returns CDR1 DFQATT and CDR2 SNEGSKA (reference sequence). The CDR3 runs 14 residues. The V and J ends lost 4 bases and 9 bases, in that order; junction bases with no gene match: 4. This CDR3 reads CSAKGLAGGGEQFF. The CDR3 DNA is TGCAGTGCTAAGGGACTAGCGGGAGGCGGTGAGCAGTTCTTC.

This clonotype was detected ten times or more. V gene TRBV18 combines with J gene TRBJ2-2; D remains ambiguous. Germline V gives CDR1 KGHSH, CDR2 LQKENI. V lost 2 bases and J lost 6, with 10 bases in between. The CDR3 has 14 residues. The DNA for the CDR3 is TGTGCCAGCTCACCATGGAGTCCAGCCGGGGAGCTGTTTTTT. It encodes CASSPWSPAGELFF.

As for this clonotype: A single base separates this from a much larger clone, so it may be a read error. The chain recombines TRBV7-2 with TRBJ2-5, with D possibly being TRBD1 or TRBD2 (6 bases each). This CDR3 spans 15 amino acids. The germline V gene has CDR1 SGHTA and CDR2 FQGNSA. Trimming removed 2 bases at V and 4 bases at J, with 14 bases between. CDR3: CASSLFGGQRETQYF. DNA of the CDR3: TGTGCCAGCAGCTTATTTGGGGGGCAGAGAGAGACCCAGTACTTC.

Here the CDR3 DNA reads TGCAGTGCTAGACTTGACAGCTCCTATAATTCACCCCTCCACTTT. Translating gives CSARLDSSYNSPLHF. The V and J genes are TRBV20-1 and TRBJ1-6; tentatively, D is TRBD1 (5 bases). This CDR3 has 15 amino acids. Per the germline V gene, CDR1 is DFQATT and CDR2 is SNEGSKA (reference sequence). V was trimmed by 2 bases and J by 0 bases, leaving 8 bases between them.

This clonotype was recorded a few times. This may be a read error, as it is one base from a much larger clone. V usage is TRBV2 and J usage is TRBJ1-5; D is unresolved. Trimming removed 6 bases at V and 0 bases at J, with 3 bases between. The CDR3 is 12 residues long. CDR1 is SNHLY, CDR2 FYNNEI, per germline. CDR3 nucleotide sequence: TGTGCCAGCAGGGCTAGCAATCAGCCCCAGCATTTT. This gives the protein CASRASNQPQHF.

The chain joins TRBV6-9 to TRBJ1-2; the D gene is possibly TRBD1 (5 bases). Germline CDR1 and CDR2: MNHGY and SVAAGI. The CDR3 sequence is 15 residues long. Trimming pared 3 bases from V and 4 bases from J, leaving 15 bases between. The CDR3 protein is CASSYSYAGSYGYTF. The CDR3 DNA reads TGTGCCAGCAGTTACTCCTATGCAGGGTCCTATGGCTACACCTTC.

The chain's CDR3 is CASSWTGGLRDSNQPQHF. The CDR3, as DNA: TGTGCCAGCAGTTGGACAGGGGGCCTTAGGGATAGCAATCAGCCCCAGCATTTT. The chain links TRBV6-2 or TRBV6-3 to TRBJ1-5; the match to TRBD1 covers 11 bases. J gave up 0 bases and V 4 bases, and 8 bases lay outside the gene matches. Germline values: CDR1 MNHEY, CDR2 SVGEGT. The CDR3 consists of 18 residues.

This clonotype showed up just once. This sequence may be a read error, since a much larger clone differs from it by one base. The chain is built from TRBV5-6 and TRBJ2-7, with D hard to call. Germline CDR1 and CDR2: SGHDT and YYEEEE. This CDR3 contains 13 residues. CDR3 in DNA: TGTGCCAGCATCTTGGGATCGACCTACGAGCAGTACTTC. It translates to CASILGSTYEQYF.

The chain employs TRBV13 and TRBJ2-4; 7 bases map to TRBD1. CDR3 size: 15 residues. The ends lost 5 bases at V and 5 bases at J; junction bases unmatched: 9. CDR1 and CDR2 from the germline V gene are PRHDT and FYEKMQ (reference sequence). The CDR3: CASSHTGAPENIQYF. CDR3 DNA: TGTGCCAGCAGCCACACAGGGGCCCCAGAAAACATTCAGTACTTC.

This clonotype came up many times. This chain uses TRBV7-9 with TRBJ2-1; 7 nucleotides agree with TRBD2. V was pared by 3 bases and J by 2 bases, with 4 bases of the junction left unmatched. CDR1 SEHNR and CDR2 FQNEAQ come from the germline V gene (reference sequence). This CDR3 comprises 15 residues. CDR3 region: CASSFGGSAYNEQFF. In DNA, the CDR3 is TGTGCCAGCAGCTTCGGCGGGAGCGCCTACAATGAGCAGTTCTTC.

The CDR3 nucleotides are TGTGCCTGGAAATTTGCCTCCTACGAGCAGTACTTC. Amino acids: CAWKFASYEQYF. The chain carries TRBV30 and TRBJ2-7; D ambiguous. This CDR3 has 12 amino acids. V was cut by 4 bases and J by 0 bases, with 7 bases left in between. Germline V gives CDR1 GTSNPN, CDR2 SVGIG (reference sequence).

This clonotype was seen ten or more times. The chain carries TRBV28 and TRBJ2-7; 7 nucleotides match TRBD2. V shed 1 base, J shed 6 bases, and the junction held 12 bases outside the gene matches. This CDR3 spans 16 amino acids. CDR1 MDHEN and CDR2 SYDVKM come from the germline V gene. CDR3 nucleotide sequence: TGTGCCAGCAGTTTATTGGGGGGGGACCCCCGGATCGAGCAGTACTTC. Its protein product is CASSLLGGDPRIEQYF.

As to this clonotype: Because it lacks the conserved phenylalanine or tryptophan at the end, this CDR3 is likely a read error. The chain is built from TRBV20-1 and TRBJ2-7, with D unresolved. Trimming removed 0 bases at V and 6 bases at J, with 15 bases between. The CDR3 is 14 amino acids. Germline V lookup: CDR1 DFQATT, CDR2 SNEGSKA (reference sequence). This CDR3 reads CSARDQKGLSEQYL. CDR3 coding DNA: TGCAGTGCTAGAGATCAGAAGGGCCTCTCCGAGCAGTACCTC.

For the CDR3, the DNA is TGTGCCAGCAGTTTTGGTCTAGGGGGAAAAACCTATGGCTACACCTTC. Translated: CASSFGLGGKTYGYTF. The rearrangement links TRBV12-3 or TRBV12-4 to TRBJ1-2, with D possibly matching TRBD1 (6 bases). Trimming left V 3 bases short and J 4 bases short, with 18 bases between. This CDR3 is 16 amino acids long.